These 11 T cell receptor beta chains came from one sample sequenced in a study of tissue T cells after allogeneic stem cell transplantation (dated 2022 in TCRdb). Interpreted using the paper, the time point label stands for: human tissue collected at research (rapid) autopsy. The method was the immunoSEQ multiplex PCR assay. Not all clones reach the TCRdb copy of this immuneACCESS table, which keeps in-frame sequences only. Checked studies attribute under half of the gap to unresolved V genes and leave the rest unexplained. This sample gives 7,000 or so clones in total; approximately 54% of them show up just once. The ten largest make up 20% to 25% of the sample. Specimen: duodenum tissue, collected at autopsy. Receptor source: an older female donor with lung cancer.

In its sample, this clone was seen a few times. This chain uses TRBV5-6 with TRBJ1-5, with D unresolved. V lost 2 bases and J lost 9, with 12 bases in between. CDR1 is SGHDT, CDR2 YYEEEE, per germline. This CDR3 has 13 residues. The CDR3 is CASSLNIGGPQHF. The CDR3 bases are TGTGCCAGCAGCTTAAACATTGGCGGGCCCCAGCATTTT.

The V gene is TRBV5-1, the J gene TRBJ1-1, with 9 bases that match TRBD1. Germline V lookup: CDR1 SGHRS, CDR2 YFSETQ. J gave up 1 base and V 4 bases, and 5 bases lay outside the gene matches. This CDR3 has 15 residues. The chain's CDR3 is CASSIKQGANTEAFF. CDR3 DNA: TGCGCCAGCAGCATAAAACAGGGGGCGAACACTGAAGCTTTCTTT.

This clone is labeled as large (0.1 to 1%). The chain employs TRBV18 and TRBJ1-1; D perhaps matches TRBD1 (6 bases). The CDR3 runs 16 residues. The germline CDR1 and CDR2 sequences are KGHSH and LQKENI. The V and J ends lost 2 bases and 1 base respectively, with 14 bases between them. The CDR3 sequence: CASSPLGPGQNTEAFF. The CDR3, as DNA: TGTGCCAGCTCACCATTAGGACCGGGACAGAACACTGAAGCTTTCTTT.

The chain links TRBV3-1 (or the pseudogene TRBV3-2) to TRBJ2-2; 9 positions match TRBD2. This CDR3 has 16 amino acids. Germline trimming cut 1 base from V and 2 bases from J; bases unmatched to any gene: 2. Germline V gene sequence: CDR1 LGHDT, CDR2 YNNKEL (reference sequence). The CDR3 here is CASSQGLADNTGELFF. CDR3 DNA: TGTGCCAGCAGCCAAGGACTAGCGGATAACACCGGGGAGCTGTTTTTT.

By sample share, this clone is medium-sized (0.01 to 0.1%). V and J are TRBV10-1 and TRBJ1-3; maybe TRBD1 (6 bases). This CDR3 contains 13 residues. CDR1 is WNHNN, CDR2 SYGVQD, per germline (reference sequence). Trimming removed 8 bases from V and 0 bases from J, with 8 bases in between. In DNA form, the CDR3 reads TGCGCCAGCGGACAGTCCTCTGGAAACACCATATATTTT. Protein: CASGQSSGNTIYF.

The chain recombines TRBV18 with TRBJ2-5, with TRBD1 as a possible D gene (6 bases). Trimming took 2 bases from V and 1 from J, leaving 14 bases between them. CDR3 length equals 16 residues. Germline loops: CDR1 KGHSH, CDR2 LQKENI. Here the CDR3 reads CASSPRIQGPQETQYF. Written as DNA, the CDR3 is TGTGCCAGCTCACCAAGAATACAGGGACCCCAAGAGACCCAGTACTTC.

This rearrangement joins TRBV9 to TRBJ2-7; D not resolved. The CDR3 length is 15 residues. Trimming took off 4 bases at V and 4 bases at J, with 18 bases between the two ends. CDR1 is SGDLS, CDR2 YYNGEE, per germline. CDR3 region: CASSPSPVGYYEQYF. The CDR3 nucleotides read TGTGCCAGCAGCCCGAGCCCTGTTGGGTATTACGAGCAGTACTTC.

The genes are TRBV11-3 and TRBJ2-6; D call uncertain. Germline assignment: CDR1 SGHNT and CDR2 YENEEA. CDR3 length equals 17 residues. V was clipped by 1 base and J by 0 bases, with 10 bases between them. CDR3 in DNA: TGTGCCAGCAGCTTAGTTGCAGGTATCTCTGGGGCCAACGTCCTGACTTTC. Translating gives CASSLVAGISGANVLTF.

This rearrangement joins TRBV6-6 to TRBJ1-1, with unresolved D. Germline assignment: CDR1 MNHNY and CDR2 SVGAGI (reference sequence). This CDR3 comprises 14 residues. The V end lost 5 bases, the J end lost 0 bases, and 10 bases lay between the germline ends. This CDR3 reads CASSGRQMNTEAFF. The CDR3, as DNA: TGTGCCAGCAGTGGTAGGCAGATGAACACTGAAGCTTTCTTT.

The rearrangement links TRBV6-5 to TRBJ1-2, with 12 bases that match TRBD1. This CDR3 spans 15 amino acids. Germline CDR1 is MNHEY and CDR2 is SVGAGI. J lost 6 bases, V lost 6 bases, and 8 bases had no gene match. CDR3 sequence reads: CASSPPGTGGDGYTF. DNA for the CDR3: TGTGCCAGCAGCCCACCCGGGACAGGGGGCGATGGCTACACCTTC.

This clone turned up a few times. The chain links TRBV27 to TRBJ1-2; D might be TRBD1 (6 bases). CDR1 MNHEY and CDR2 SMNVEV come from the germline V gene (reference sequence). V dropped 3 bases and J dropped 4 bases, with 9 bases sitting between them. This CDR3 contains 13 residues. The chain's CDR3 is CASSLGGIYGYTF. CDR3 in DNA: TGTGCCAGCAGTTTGGGGGGCATCTATGGCTACACCTTC.